This T cell receptor (beta chain) was observed in a study of blood T cell repertoires in COVID-19. At the level of the study: The origin of the acute and convalescent COVID-19 samples was the United States, Italy and Spain.

Original methodology: Quantification of nucleated cells was approximated via reference gene primer amplification. This table comes from immunoSEQ multiplex PCR, and its TCRdb copy is limited to in-frame clones, with some not included. The DNA gave D and trimming, while V, J and clone size come from that table. The sample lists 200,000 to 250,000 clones; roughly 84% were seen once. The sequenced sample consisted of PBMCs or T cells enriched from blood (not recorded which). This TCR was recovered from a woman aged 40 to 49 who had recovered from COVID-19.

The DNA for the CDR3 is TGTGCCAGCAGTCCAGGGAACTACGAGCAGTACTTC. Its translation is CASSPGNYEQYF. This chain joins TRBV11-2 and TRBJ2-7, with TRBD1 as a possible D gene (5 bases). The CDR3 spans 12 residues. CDR1 is SGHAT and CDR2 is FQNNGV in the germline V gene. V was clipped by 6 bases and J by 3 bases, with 9 bases between them.